The TCR beta chain described here comes from a study of regulatory T cells in long-lasting Graves disease. Notes on the study in general: Fewer public clonotypes were shared by new patients (around 1,000) than by persistent patients (about 3,000).

As for this clonotype: Its antigen is not known.

CDR3 length: 15 amino acids. V lost 3 bases to trimming and J lost 8 bases; unmatched junction nucleotides: 7. The germline V gene encodes CDR1 SGHDN and CDR2 FVKESK. As for time point: newly diagnosed GD, antithyroid drugs for less than 3 months. PBMCs were the source of the RNA used for TCR sequencing. Patients with Graves' disease were diagnosed by American Thyroid Association guidelines. In building TCR beta libraries, iRepertoire HTBI primers were used together with Arm-PCR of CDR3 regions. TCRdb analysed the multiplex PCR reads with MiXCR anew, one entry per CDR3 protein. Of about 500,000 distinct CDR3 sequences listed, roughly 15% are singletons. The same data also contributed to another study, on T cells in Graves' hyperthyroidism and ophthalmopathy. That study adds: Diagnoses were established using clinical symptoms, serum thyroxine and TRAb, thyroid ultrasound and orbital computed tomography.

The TCR comes from a man in his forties with Graves disease. The chain joins TRBV14 to TRBJ2-1, with TRBD2 matching 10 bases. The sequenced sample was peripheral blood mononuclear cells (PBMCs), obtained at new diagnosis, from a patient treated with antithyroid drugs. The CDR3 DNA follows: TGTGCCAGCAGCCATTCTAGCGGGAGATACGATGAGCAGTTCTTC. This codes for CASSHSSGRYDEQFF.